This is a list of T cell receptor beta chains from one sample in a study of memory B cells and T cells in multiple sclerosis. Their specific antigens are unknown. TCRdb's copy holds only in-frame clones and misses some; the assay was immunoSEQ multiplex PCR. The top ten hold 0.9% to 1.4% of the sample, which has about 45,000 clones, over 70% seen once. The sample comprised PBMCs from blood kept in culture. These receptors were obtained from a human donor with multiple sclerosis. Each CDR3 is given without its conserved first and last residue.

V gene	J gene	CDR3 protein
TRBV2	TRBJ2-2	ASSAANTGELF
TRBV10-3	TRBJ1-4	AISESLTGRDEKLF
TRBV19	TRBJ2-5	ASSNPSSGGTTQY
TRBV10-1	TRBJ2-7	ASRAGRYSYEQC
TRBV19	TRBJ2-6	ASRGISGANVLT
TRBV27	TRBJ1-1	ASSLGGGWMGEGTEAF
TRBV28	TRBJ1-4	ASSLGQVNEKLF
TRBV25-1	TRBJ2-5	ASSDWLAGGQETQY
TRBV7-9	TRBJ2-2	ASSSPRGTGELF
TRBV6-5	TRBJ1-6	ASRHGEYNSPLH
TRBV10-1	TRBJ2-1	ASSRTGDNEQF
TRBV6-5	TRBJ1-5	ASSLPLGQYQPQH
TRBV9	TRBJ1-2	ASSATLSENYGYT
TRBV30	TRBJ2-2	AWRLGNTGELF
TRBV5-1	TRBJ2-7	ASSFGPTYEQY
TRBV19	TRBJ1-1	ASSLTGLNTEAF
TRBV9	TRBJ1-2	ASSVAVDYGYT
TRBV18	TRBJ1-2	ASSPGTGTGYT
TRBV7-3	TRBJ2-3	ASSLPGTDTQY
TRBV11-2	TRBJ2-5	ASSLEGQQETQY
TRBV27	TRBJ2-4	ASSITTQGAKNIQY
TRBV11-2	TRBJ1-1	ASSAPGVMNTEAF
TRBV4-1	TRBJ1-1	ASSQVHRGTNTEAF
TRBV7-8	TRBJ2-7	ASSFRDRGGEQY
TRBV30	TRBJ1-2	AWSRIGPSRYT
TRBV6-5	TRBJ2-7	ASSGRNRATYEQY
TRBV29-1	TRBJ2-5	SAIDNEETQY
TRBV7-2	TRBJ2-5	ASSIGLAGVETQY
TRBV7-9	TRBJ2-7	ASSLGVDSYEQY
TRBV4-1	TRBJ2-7	ASSQEGTGRPYEQY
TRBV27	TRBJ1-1	ASRRQGRGAGAF
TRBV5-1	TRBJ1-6	ASSLGPGNNSPLH
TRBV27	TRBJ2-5	ASKELGGETQY
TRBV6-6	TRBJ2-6	ASRGDSGANVLT
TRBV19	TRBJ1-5	ASSIPRTSNQPQH
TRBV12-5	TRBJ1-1	ASGPGQGAGAF
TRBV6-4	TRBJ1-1	ASSDEGDTEAF
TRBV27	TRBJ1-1	ASSLIISTEAF
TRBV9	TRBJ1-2	ASSASGQVYGYT
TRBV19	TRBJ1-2	ASIPQDRGLGYT
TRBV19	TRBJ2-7	ASSIRDNSYEQY